This T cell receptor (beta chain) was sequenced during a study of T-cell memory formation after mild COVID-19. Whole-study findings and limits: Of the contracting clones, CD4+ ones lay mainly in CM and EM, and CD8+ ones in EMRA.

This CDR3 comprises 14 residues. Trimming took off 3 bases at V and 5 bases at J, with 13 bases between the two ends. TCRdb fed the 5' RACE reads into MiXCR, producing one record per CDR3 protein. The sample yields 65,000 to 100,000 distinct CDR3 sequences, around 13% seen once. As for this clonotype: Its antigen is still unknown.

This sequence joins TRBV12-3 or TRBV12-4 and TRBJ1-1; no clear D gene. Sequencing was carried out using PBMCs or a T cell subset sorted from them (not recorded which). The receptor's source is a man younger than 30 who had mild COVID-19 (a few samples of this study predate the infection). Cell type and time point are not known. The CDR3 here is CASSFTITGTEAFF. DNA of the CDR3: TGTGCCAGCAGTTTCACGATTACGGGGACTGAAGCTTTCTTT.